This T cell receptor beta chain was recovered during a study of radiotherapy plus CTLA-4 blockade in lung cancer (dated by TCRdb to 2016 to 2019). With regard to the full study: Among enrolled patients, roughly 20% had an objective response and 25% to 40% reached disease control. On the study overall, not on this receptor specifically: Early dynamic changes in blood T cell clones, together with increased serum interferon-beta after radiation, were reported as the strongest predictors of response. After treatment with radiotherapy and ipilimumab, TCR clones that came from tumors expanded in the peripheral blood.

From cysteine to phenylalanine, the CDR3 is 15 amino acids long. Kept here is only the CDR3 DNA, which spans 45 bases and is read in frame from base 1. For CDR1 and CDR2, the germline V gene (reference sequence) lists LNHNV and YYDKDF. The V end gives up 1 base and the J end 5 bases, leaving 7 bases in the junction not matched to a gene. The study evaluated CTLA-4 blockade (ipilimumab) given together with focal radiation therapy in patients who had chemo-refractory metastatic non-small-cell lung cancer. Library construction relied on the immunoSEQ multiplex PCR assay. As stored in TCRdb, this immuneACCESS dataset retains in-frame rearrangements with V and J assigned. A fraction of the clones does not appear; measured against another copy, unresolved V genes explain less than half of the discrepancy, and the remainder lacks a known reason. Across this sample there are around 45,000 clones, with 65% to 70% seen only once. Together, the top ten hold 20% to 25% of the sample.

On this clone: It lacks a known antigen. No base-level quality is on record; no much larger clone is a single base apart.

The clonotype was recovered from a human donor with non-small cell lung cancer who had a partial response to radiotherapy plus ipilimumab. In this chain, TRBV15 is recombined with TRBJ1-2, with TRBD1 identical over 7 junction bases. The input for sequencing was peripheral blood, taken from a patient treated with radiotherapy plus ipilimumab. The CDR3 here reads CATSRGWDSVYGYTF. DNA sequence: TGTGCCACCAGCAGAGGATGGGACAGCGTTTATGGCTACACCTTC.